A single sample is the source of the 10 T cell receptor beta chains below, sequenced in a study of blood T cell repertoires in COVID-19. The assay was immunoSEQ multiplex PCR, and TCRdb's table has in-frame clones only and misses some. The repertoire holds hundreds of thousands of clones, with 70% to 90% as singletons. Sequenced: peripheral blood. The receptors here all came from a man aged 45 to 65 with acute or convalescent COVID-19.

This clone was counted only a few times. This chain uses TRBV7-6 with TRBJ2-5, with 11 bases aligning to TRBD1. CDR1 is SGHVS, CDR2 FNYEAQ, per germline. The length of the CDR3 is 15 residues. V lost 7 bases, J lost 5 bases, and 9 bases stayed unmatched. CDR3 DNA sequence: TGTGCCAGCATCCCAGGGACAGGGGGACGGGAGACCCAGTACTTC. It codes for CASIPGTGGRETQYF.

The chain recombines TRBV10-2 with TRBJ2-3; 11 bases map to TRBD1. CDR1 and CDR2 (germline): WSHSY, SAAADI. The CDR3 consists of 17 residues. V shed 3 bases, J shed 3 bases, and the junction held 8 bases outside the gene matches. The CDR3 DNA follows: TGCGCCAGCAGTGATGGTTGGGGGACAGGGGGAACAGATACGCAGTATTTT. Its protein product is CASSDGWGTGGTDTQYF.

The rearrangement uses TRBV5-1 and TRBJ2-7; tentatively, D is TRBD1 (5 bases). Looked up from germline, CDR1 is SGHRS and CDR2 is YFSETQ. CDR3 length: 16 residues. Trimming took off 3 bases at V and 3 bases at J, with 19 bases between the two ends. CDR3 region: CASSYTLTDENYEQYF. The CDR3 bases are TGCGCCAGCAGCTATACCCTGACAGACGAGAACTACGAGCAGTACTTC.

This clone was counted once. The chain links TRBV27 to TRBJ2-7; 9 nucleotides match TRBD1. V shed 6 bases and J 1 base; nucleotides not matched to a gene: 7. CDR1 and CDR2 (germline): MNHEY, SMNVEV (reference sequence). This CDR3 contains 15 residues. CDR3 DNA: TGTGCCAGCAGACCAGGGACAGGGAAGTCCTACGAGCAGTACTTC. This codes for CASRPGTGKSYEQYF.

The genes are TRBV11-2 and TRBJ2-1; tentatively, D is TRBD2 (5 bases). V lost 5 bases and J 4 bases, leaving 15 bases between the germline ends. This CDR3 comprises 15 residues. The germline V gene encodes CDR1 SGHAT and CDR2 FQNNGV. Written as DNA, the CDR3 is TGTGCCAGCAGCCTCGCCGACTACCTGTACAATGAGCAGTTCTTC. The encoded protein is CASSLADYLYNEQFF.

CDR3 nucleotides: TGTGCCAGCAGTCCAGGCTGGAGCGGCAACACCGGGGAGCTGTTTTTT. Translated: CASSPGWSGNTGELFF. This rearrangement joins TRBV27 to TRBJ2-2; tentative D call: TRBD2 (5 bases). Trimming took 5 bases from V and 2 from J, leaving 15 bases between them. Germline V gene sequence: CDR1 MNHEY, CDR2 SMNVEV (reference sequence). This CDR3 is 16 amino acids long.

V gene TRBV5-1 combines with J gene TRBJ1-2; 10 bases are shared with TRBD1. The junction had 4 bases not matched to a gene; V was cut back by 0 bases and J by 8 bases. The CDR3 covers 14 residues. CDR1 is SGHRS, CDR2 YFSETQ, per germline. CDR3: CASSLDWDRGGYTF. CDR3 nucleotide sequence: TGCGCCAGCAGCTTGGATTGGGACAGGGGCGGCTACACCTTC. The full variable domain, completed using reference TRBV5-1 and TRBJ1-2, is KAGVTQTPRYLIKTRGQQVTLSCSPISGHRSVSWYQQTPGQGLQFLFEYFSETQRNKGNFPGRFSGRQFSNSRSEMNVSTLELGDSALYLCASSLDWDRGGYTFGSGTRLTVV.

The DNA for the CDR3 is TGCGCCAGCAGCTTGGAGCACACTGAAGCTTTCTTT. Protein sequence: CASSLEHTEAFF. This chain uses TRBV5-1 with TRBJ1-1; no reliable D call. CDR1 is SGHRS, CDR2 YFSETQ, per germline. CDR3 length: 12 amino acids. The ends were cut back, 0 bases at V and 3 bases at J, with 3 bases in the middle.

The CDR3 sequence is CASSIDGVVWPQHF. The CDR3 nucleotides are TGTGCCAGTAGTATCGACGGAGTAGTTTGGCCCCAGCATTTT. The chain couples TRBV19 to TRBJ1-5; D is uncertain. The CDR3 sequence is 14 residues long. V lost 3 bases to trimming and J lost 9 bases, with 15 bases between them. The germline gives CDR1 LNHDA, CDR2 SQIVND (reference sequence). The full variable domain, its missing parts supplied by reference TRBV19 and TRBJ1-5, is DGGITQSPKYLFRKEGQNVTLSCEQNLNHDAMYWYRQDPGQGLRLIYYSQIVNDFQKGDIAEGYSVSREKKESFPLTVTSAQKNPTAFYLCASSIDGVVWPQHFGDGTRLSIL.

The V and J genes are TRBV7-9 and TRBJ2-1; D remains unclear. There are 12 residues in the CDR3. The V and J ends lost 5 bases and 8 bases respectively, with 10 bases between them. The germline CDR1 and CDR2 sequences are SEHNR and FQNEAQ (reference sequence). The CDR3 reads CASSRDVDEQFF. The CDR3 bases are TGTGCCAGCAGCCGAGATGTGGATGAGCAGTTCTTC.